This passage covers 10 T cell receptor beta chains from one sample sequenced in a study of control samples from healthy donors and cancer patients. Profiled with immunoSEQ multiplex PCR; TCRdb holds only in-frame clones, not every one. The sample includes 100,000 to 150,000 clones, roughly 91% of them seen just once. The sample comprised blood. The receptors here all came from a man between 40 and 49 years old in good health.

This sequence joins TRBV5-1 and TRBJ1-4, with unresolved D. This CDR3 is 17 amino acids long. Germline lookup yields CDR1 SGHRS and CDR2 YFSETQ. The V end was cut by 4 bases, the J end by 7 bases, with 23 bases between. CDR3 nucleotide sequence: TGCGCCAGCAGCCCAGCAGGTACTCCAGTCCTGTCTGAAAAACTGTTTTTT. Its protein is CASSPAGTPVLSEKLFF. Using reference TRBV5-1 and TRBJ1-4 for the parts outside the CDR3, the full variable domain is KAGVTQTPRYLIKTRGQQVTLSCSPISGHRSVSWYQQTPGQGLQFLFEYFSETQRNKGNFPGRFSGRQFSNSRSEMNVSTLELGDSALYLCASSPAGTPVLSEKLFFGSGTQLSVL.

This clone occurred once. This chain uses TRBV7-9 with TRBJ1-4, with D perhaps TRBD1 (6 bases). The CDR3 has 18 amino acids. V was cut by 4 bases and J by 3 bases, with 21 bases left in between. Germline CDR1 and CDR2: SEHNR and FQNEAQ (reference sequence). The DNA of the CDR3 is TGTGCCAGCAGCTCTCTAGGGGCGGGGGGCGATGCTAATGAAAAACTGTTTTTT. Its protein is CASSSLGAGGDANEKLFF.

This chain joins TRBV29-1 and TRBJ2-7; 8 bases agree with TRBD1. The germline V gene encodes CDR1 SQVTM and CDR2 ANQGSEA. The J segment lost 1 base and the V segment lost 6 bases, leaving 2 bases of the junction unmatched. This CDR3 is 12 amino acids long. CDR3 residues: CSVGQGSYEQYF. CDR3 DNA: TGCAGCGTAGGACAGGGTTCCTACGAGCAGTACTTC.

This clone is a singleton in its sample. The gene calls are TRBV6-5 and TRBJ1-2; D perhaps matches TRBD1 (6 bases). Germline assignment: CDR1 MNHEY and CDR2 SVGAGI. The CDR3 has 12 amino acids. Trimming cost V 6 bases and J 6 bases, with 11 bases left between them. In nucleotides, the CDR3 is TGTGCCAGCAGCCAGACAGGAAATGGCTACACCTTC. This codes for CASSQTGNGYTF.

The rearrangement links TRBV12-3 or TRBV12-4 to TRBJ2-7, with a weak D call TRBD1 (5 bases). The CDR3 is 13 amino acids. V shed 5 bases and J shed 3 bases, with 11 bases lying between them. For the CDR3, the DNA is TGTGCCAGCAGTGCAGGACACTTCTACGAGCAGTACTTC. Amino acids: CASSAGHFYEQYF.

The chain links TRBV24-1 to TRBJ2-2; D is uncertain. The V gene's germline CDR1 is KGHDR and CDR2 SFDVKD. V was pared by 7 bases and J by 7 bases, with 12 bases between. The CDR3 is 13 residues long. CDR3 amino acids: CATRHPNGGELFF. As DNA, the CDR3 is TGTGCCACCAGGCACCCCAATGGCGGGGAGCTGTTTTTT.

V is TRBV15 and J is TRBJ2-3; D is uncertain. CDR1 and CDR2 (germline): LNHNV, YYDKDF (reference sequence). Trimming took 1 base from V and 0 from J, leaving 17 bases between them. The CDR3 spans 18 residues. In DNA form, the CDR3 reads TGTGCCACCAGCAGAGGATGGCCGGCGGCGGAGAGCACAGATACGCAGTATTTT. It translates to CATSRGWPAAESTDTQYF.

This chain uses TRBV30 with TRBJ1-3; TRBD1 agrees at 7 bases. V lost 4 bases, J lost 4 bases, and 10 bases stayed unmatched. Germline CDR1 and CDR2: GTSNPN and SVGIG (reference sequence). The CDR3 is 15 residues long. CDR3 coding DNA: TGTGCCTGGACCCCCATCGACAGGGCCGGAAACACCATATATTTT. Protein sequence: CAWTPIDRAGNTIYF.

The V gene is TRBV6-6, the J gene TRBJ2-5; 11 bases line up with TRBD2. Trimming removed 6 bases from V and 4 bases from J; junction bases left unmatched: 4. The CDR3 consists of 14 residues. Per the germline V gene, CDR1 is MNHNY and CDR2 is SVGAGI (reference sequence). DNA of the CDR3: TGTGCCAGCAGAAGTAGCGGGGGGGGAGAGACCCAGTACTTC. Translated, it gives CASRSSGGGETQYF.

The V gene is TRBV2, the J gene TRBJ1-5, with D possibly being TRBD1 (5 bases). This CDR3 has 12 amino acids. The germline V gene has CDR1 SNHLY and CDR2 FYNNEI. V was shortened by 5 bases and J by 4 bases, with 6 bases between the two germline ends. CDR3 DNA: TGTGCCAGCAGTCCAGGGAATCAGCCCCAGCATTTT. Amino acid sequence: CASSPGNQPQHF.